The 28 T cell receptor beta chains below come from one sample, sequenced in a study of cytomegalovirus exposure and HLA in healthy donors. PCR used 60 Vbeta primers and 13 Jbeta primers. TCRdb's copy holds only in-frame clones and misses some; the assay was immunoSEQ multiplex PCR. Found here are 200,000 to 250,000 clones, around 80% of them singletons; the top ten hold about 0.47%. The specimen was PBMCs. Source of these receptors: a boy aged 5-17 years in good health and CMV-seronegative.

This CDR3 reads CASSWAPPSIGTEAFF. The CDR3 region has the DNA TGTGCCAGCAGCTGGGCCCCCCCGTCGATAGGCACTGAAGCTTTCTTT. The J gene is TRBJ1-1, the V gene TRBV5-8; D gene uncertain. This CDR3 has 16 amino acids. The germline CDR1 and CDR2 sequences are SGHTS and YDEGEE. V was cut by 3 bases and J by 4 bases, with 19 bases left in between.

The V call is TRBV19, the J call TRBJ1-1; 7 bases align to TRBD1. V lost 9 bases, J lost 0 bases, and 10 bases stayed unmatched. This CDR3 spans 15 amino acids. In germline, CDR1 is LNHDA, CDR2 SQIVND (reference sequence). CDR3 in amino acids: CASRPLTGVNTEAFF. The CDR3 DNA follows: TGTGCCAGCCGACCTTTAACAGGGGTGAACACTGAAGCTTTCTTT.

J is TRBJ1-1 and V is TRBV6-5, with a weak D call TRBD1 (5 bases). Trimming pared 5 bases from V and 0 bases from J, leaving 13 bases between. The CDR3 extends over 15 amino acids. Germline lookup yields CDR1 MNHEY and CDR2 SVGAGI. The DNA of the CDR3 is TGTGCCAGCAGTACGCCCCGGACAATGAACACTGAAGCTTTCTTT. It specifies CASSTPRTMNTEAFF.

CDR3 bases: TGTGCCAGCACCATGACAGAGAACACTGAAGCTTTCTTT. Its translation is CASTMTENTEAFF. V usage is TRBV11-3 and J usage is TRBJ1-1; a weak D match, TRBD1 (5 bases). Germline V CDR1 and CDR2: SGHNT, YENEEA. The CDR3 is 13 residues long. V shed 7 bases and J shed 1 base, with 10 bases lying between them.

The chain links TRBV30 to TRBJ2-7, with 9 bases aligning to TRBD1. In germline, CDR1 is GTSNPN, CDR2 SVGIG (reference sequence). Losses at the gene ends were 5 bases for V and 1 base for J; bases not matched to a gene: 9. This CDR3 is 15 amino acids long. This chain's CDR3 is CAWAPRDRVSYEQYF. The CDR3 DNA is TGTGCCTGGGCTCCCCGGGACAGGGTTTCCTACGAGCAGTACTTC.

The chain uses TRBV7-2 and TRBJ1-1; 12 bases fit TRBD1. The CDR3 length is 17 residues. The V gene end was trimmed by 2 bases and the J gene end by 4 bases; junction bases not matched to a gene: 8. Germline CDR1 and CDR2: SGHTA and FQGNSA. CDR3 sequence: CASSLMPGQGAVTEAFF. The CDR3 DNA reads TGTGCCAGCAGCTTAATGCCGGGACAGGGGGCGGTCACTGAAGCTTTCTTT.

The gene calls are TRBV7-6 and TRBJ2-1, with 9 nucleotides matching TRBD2. CDR1 and CDR2 (germline): SGHVS, FNYEAQ. The CDR3 contains 14 residues. The V and J ends lost 4 bases and 6 bases, in that order; junction bases with no gene match: 4. Here the CDR3 reads CASSSLAGPNEQFF. The CDR3 DNA reads TGTGCCAGCAGCTCACTAGCGGGTCCCAATGAGCAGTTCTTC.

The chain uses TRBV19 and TRBJ1-5, with TRBD1 matching over 8 bases. The CDR3 contains 15 residues. Trimming cost V 2 bases and J 6 bases; bases outside gene matches: 6. Germline V CDR1 and CDR2: LNHDA, SQIVND (reference sequence). The CDR3 coding sequence is TGTGCCAGTAGTATATTAGGACAGGGCGGTCAGCCCCAGCATTTT. This gives the protein CASSILGQGGQPQHF. The variable domain in full, completed from reference TRBV19 and TRBJ1-5, reads DGGITQSPKYLFRKEGQNVTLSCEQNLNHDAMYWYRQDPGQGLRLIYYSQIVNDFQKGDIAEGYSVSREKKESFPLTVTSAQKNPTAFYLCASSILGQGGQPQHFGDGTRLSIL.

J is TRBJ1-1 and V is TRBV7-8; 12 bases are shared with TRBD1. The CDR3 sequence is 19 residues long. The V segment lost 0 bases and the J segment 1 base; nucleotides outside the gene matches: 9. Germline V gives CDR1 SGHVS, CDR2 FQNEAQ. CDR3 sequence: CASSLAYSGTGGTNTEAFF. The DNA for the CDR3 is TGTGCCAGCAGCTTAGCGTATTCCGGGACAGGGGGCACGAACACTGAAGCTTTCTTT.

The sample holds one count of this clone. The chain has TRBV7-2 and TRBJ2-7, with 8 positions matching TRBD2. Trimming removed 1 base from V and 1 base from J; junction bases left unmatched: 3. Germline CDR1 and CDR2: SGHTA and FQGNSA. CDR3 length equals 15 residues. The CDR3 region has the DNA TGTGCCAGCAGCTTAGGTGGCGGGGGGTCCTACGAGCAGTACTTC. Protein sequence: CASSLGGGGSYEQYF.

A single count supports this clone. The rearrangement joins TRBV6-5 to TRBJ2-5; 7 nucleotides match TRBD2. CDR1 MNHEY and CDR2 SVGAGI come from the germline V gene. Trimming cost V 2 bases and J 5 bases; bases outside gene matches: 8. The CDR3 extends over 15 amino acids. The CDR3 loop reads CASSYVGGTAETQYF. The DNA of the CDR3 is TGTGCCAGCAGTTACGTGGGGGGGACCGCGGAGACCCAGTACTTC.

The genes are TRBV11-3 and TRBJ1-1, with D perhaps matching TRBD1 (5 bases). CDR3 length equals 16 residues. The V gene's germline CDR1 is SGHNT and CDR2 YENEEA. V dropped 5 bases and J dropped 0 bases, with 16 bases sitting between them. In DNA form, the CDR3 reads TGTGCCAGCAGCCTTAGAGGGAGGGACCTGAACACTGAAGCTTTCTTT. Protein sequence: CASSLRGRDLNTEAFF.

The table lists this clone with a count of one. At one boundary the junction diverges from the germline segment, which might be a read error. The chain is built from TRBV7-7 and TRBJ2-5, with 8 bases fitting TRBD2. Germline V CDR1 and CDR2: SSHAT, FNYEAQ (reference sequence). The CDR3 is made up of 15 amino acids. CDR3 sequence (DNA): TGTGCTAGCAGCTTAGCCGGGGGGGGCGGGGAGACCCAGTACTTC. Translating it yields CASSLAGGGGETQYF. Using reference TRBV7-7 and TRBJ2-5 for the parts outside the CDR3, the full variable domain is GAGVSQSPRYKVTKRGQDVTLRCDPISSHATLYWYQQALGQGPEFLTYFNYEAQPDKSGLPSDRFSAERPEGSISTLTIQRTEQRDSAMYRCASSLAGGGGETQYFGPGTRLLVL.

The chain carries TRBV30 and TRBJ2-7, with D tentatively TRBD2 (6 bases). Trimming cost V 0 bases and J 4 bases, with 13 bases left between them. Germline V CDR1 and CDR2: GTSNPN, SVGIG (reference sequence). The CDR3 is made up of 14 amino acids. The CDR3 bases are TGTGCCTGGAGTGTACGCCGGAGGGGATACGAGCAGTACTTC. Translating gives CAWSVRRRGYEQYF.

This chain links TRBV4-1 with TRBJ2-1; tentatively, D is TRBD1 (6 bases). Trimming removed 3 bases from V and 5 bases from J, with 17 bases in between. The germline V gene encodes CDR1 MGHRA and CDR2 YSYEKL. The CDR3 is 16 residues long. This CDR3 is CASSQFGGQLNNEQFF. The CDR3 DNA is TGCGCCAGCAGCCAGTTTGGTGGACAGCTTAACAATGAGCAGTTCTTC.

This clone was seen more than once but under ten times. J is TRBJ2-3 and V is TRBV7-9; the D gene is possibly TRBD1 (6 bases). Germline V lookup: CDR1 SEHNR, CDR2 FQNEAQ (reference sequence). V gave up 5 bases and J gave up 0 bases, with 15 bases separating them. CDR3 length: 16 residues. CDR3 nucleotides: TGTGCCAGCAGCCCAAGGGGGATTGATAGCACAGATACGCAGTATTTT. This gives the protein CASSPRGIDSTDTQYF. Filled out from reference TRBV7-9 and TRBJ2-3, the complete variable domain reads DTGVSQNPRHKITKRGQNVTFRCDPISEHNRLYWYRQTLGQGPEFLTYFQNEAQLEKSRLLSDRFSAERPKGSFSTLEIQRTEQGDSAMYLCASSPRGIDSTDTQYFGPGTRLTVL.

This chain uses TRBV6-1 with TRBJ2-7, with a weak D call TRBD2 (5 bases). Germline V lookup: CDR1 MNHNS, CDR2 SASEGT. The CDR3 consists of 12 residues. V was clipped by 7 bases and J by 4 bases, with 11 bases between them. CDR3 DNA: TGTGCCAGCATCTCAGCGGTATACGAGCAGTACTTC. It translates to CASISAVYEQYF.

About this clone: A junction boundary mismatches the germline segment, possibly from a read error. The chain uses TRBV7-7 and TRBJ2-1; 15 bases agree with TRBD2. This CDR3 is built from 17 residues. Looked up from germline, CDR1 is SSHAT and CDR2 is FNYEAQ (reference sequence). The CDR3 here is CASSPGLAGGSDNEQFF. The CDR3 DNA reads TGTGCTAGCAGCCCCGGACTAGCGGGGGGGTCGGACAATGAGCAGTTCTTC.

The chain is built from TRBV7-9 and TRBJ2-2; no clear D. The CDR3 contains 17 residues. The V and J ends lost 5 bases and 3 bases respectively, with 19 bases between them. Germline values: CDR1 SEHNR, CDR2 FQNEAQ (reference sequence). The CDR3 DNA follows: TGTGCCAGCAGCCCCGCTGGCCTTTTTGCGGACACCGGGGAGCTGTTTTTT. This sequence encodes CASSPAGLFADTGELFF.

The CDR3 DNA follows: TGTGCCAGCAGTTACGTCGCTGGACAGGGGACGCAGTATTTT. This encodes CASSYVAGQGTQYF. The chain carries TRBV6-5 and TRBJ2-3, with TRBD1 matching over 9 bases. Germline loops: CDR1 MNHEY, CDR2 SVGAGI. This CDR3 is built from 14 residues. V lost 2 bases and J lost 9; bases outside the gene matches: 6.

The chain combines TRBV7-9 with TRBJ2-1; weak D call: TRBD2 (6 bases). The CDR3 totals 15 residues. Between the trimmed V and J ends, which lost 1 base and 9 bases, there was a span of 16 bases. Germline V lookup: CDR1 SEHNR, CDR2 FQNEAQ (reference sequence). The CDR3 sequence is CASSLDGEAGFEQFF. The CDR3 bases are TGTGCCAGCAGCTTAGATGGCGAAGCGGGCTTTGAGCAGTTCTTC.

The chain carries TRBV4-2 and TRBJ2-1, with D maybe TRBD1 (6 bases). Germline V gene sequence: CDR1 LGHNA, CDR2 YNFKEQ. CDR3 length: 14 amino acids. The V gene lost 4 bases and the J gene lost 4 bases, with 11 bases spanning the gap. CDR3 protein: CASSPGASYNEQFF. In DNA, the CDR3 is TGTGCCAGCAGCCCAGGGGCTAGTTACAATGAGCAGTTCTTC.

The genes are TRBV29-1 and TRBJ1-1, with D perhaps TRBD1 (6 bases). This CDR3 spans 13 amino acids. Per the germline V gene, CDR1 is SQVTM and CDR2 is ANQGSEA. V shed 3 bases and J shed 11 bases, with 19 bases lying between them. CDR3 sequence reads: CSVEGLPDSRAFF. The CDR3 DNA is TGCAGCGTTGAGGGCCTCCCGGACAGCAGGGCTTTCTTT.

The V gene is TRBV30, the J gene TRBJ1-2; 9 bases fit TRBD1. The CDR3 spans 14 residues. Germline V gene data show CDR1 as GTSNPN and CDR2 as SVGIG (reference sequence). V lost 5 bases, J lost 2 bases, and 6 bases stayed unmatched. The CDR3 sequence: CAWGGQGINYGYTF. For the CDR3, the DNA is TGTGCCTGGGGTGGACAGGGGATAAACTATGGCTACACCTTC. Filled out from reference TRBV30 and TRBJ1-2, the complete variable domain reads SQTIHQWPATLVQPVGSPLSLECTVEGTSNPNLYWYRQAAGRGLQLLFYSVGIGQISSEVPQNLSASRPQDRQFILSSKKLLLSDSGFYLCAWGGQGINYGYTFGSGTRLTVV.

V and J are TRBV19 and TRBJ2-2; TRBD1 aligns across 8 bases. Trimming removed 5 bases from V and 11 bases from J; junction bases left unmatched: 4. Germline V lookup: CDR1 LNHDA, CDR2 SQIVND (reference sequence). The CDR3 totals 12 residues. This CDR3 is CASSFDRGELFF. The DNA for the CDR3 is TGTGCCAGTAGTTTTGACAGGGGTGAGCTGTTTTTT.

This clone has more than one count but fewer than ten. The chain combines TRBV6-5 with TRBJ2-7; possible D gene TRBD2, 5 bases. In germline, CDR1 is MNHEY, CDR2 SVGAGI. V was cut by 6 bases and J by 3 bases, with 9 bases left in between. The CDR3 is 12 residues long. The CDR3 sequence: CASSRSGYEQYF. In DNA form, the CDR3 reads TGTGCCAGCAGCCGAAGCGGCTACGAGCAGTACTTC.

The V call is TRBV5-1, the J call TRBJ1-6, with 9 positions matching TRBD1. CDR1 is SGHRS, CDR2 YFSETQ, per germline. Losses at the gene ends were 5 bases for V and 5 bases for J; bases not matched to a gene: 8. The CDR3 runs 16 residues. The CDR3 nucleotides are TGCGCCAGCAGTTATCGGACAGGGGAAGATAATTCACCCCTCCACTTT. It is translated as CASSYRTGEDNSPLHF.

This clone was seen a few times. This chain links TRBV18 with TRBJ2-1; 11 bases match TRBD1. CDR1 KGHSH and CDR2 LQKENI come from the germline V gene. Unmatched junction bases numbered 1, after V lost 3 bases and J lost 3 bases. The CDR3 covers 15 residues. The CDR3 sequence: CASSPGTGGYNEQFF. The DNA for the CDR3 is TGTGCCAGCTCACCGGGGACAGGGGGCTACAATGAGCAGTTCTTC.